This is a list of T cell receptor beta chains from one sample in a study of monozygotic twins with inflammatory bowel disease. TCRdb re-called the 5' RACE reads and gives one entry per CDR3 protein, without DNA. This sample contains around 370,000 distinct CDR3 sequences. Sequenced: blood. These receptors came from a human donor with ulcerative colitis or Crohn's disease, or a healthy co-twin of an affected twin (not recorded which). The CDR3 runs from the conserved cysteine through the conserved F or W.

v_call: TRBV4-3; j_call: TRBJ2-6; cdr3_length: 19; cdr3_aa: CASSQDGQGLSSGANVLTF
v_call: TRBV25-1; j_call: TRBJ1-4; cdr3_length: 13; cdr3_aa: CASSRGTPEKLFF
v_call: TRBV18; j_call: TRBJ2-3; cdr3_length: 16; cdr3_aa: CASSPAARSNADTQYF
v_call: TRBV20-1; j_call: TRBJ2-7; cdr3_length: 13; cdr3_aa: CSASGHPEEEQYF
v_call: TRBV11-2; j_call: TRBJ1-5; cdr3_length: 15; cdr3_aa: CASSLLWGRDQPQHF
v_call: TRBV4-3; j_call: TRBJ2-1; cdr3_length: 15; cdr3_aa: CASSQQTAEYNEQFF
v_call: TRBV20-1; j_call: TRBJ2-1; cdr3_length: 14; cdr3_aa: CSANGLAYYNEQFF
v_call: TRBV5-1; j_call: TRBJ2-7; cdr3_length: 15; cdr3_aa: CASRRSGASPYEQYF
v_call: TRBV20-1; j_call: TRBJ2-5; cdr3_length: 16; cdr3_aa: CSARDKWTGWEETQYF
v_call: TRBV19; j_call: TRBJ2-2; cdr3_length: 15; cdr3_aa: CASTMDRGNTGELFF
v_call: TRBV19; j_call: TRBJ2-3; cdr3_length: 14; cdr3_aa: CARSGTGPTDTQYF
v_call: TRBV28; j_call: TRBJ2-5; cdr3_length: 17; cdr3_aa: CASSGNRQGAVGETQYF
v_call: TRBV7-3; j_call: TRBJ1-1; cdr3_length: 19; cdr3_aa: CASSPGGGTTVPKNTEAFF
v_call: TRBV11-1; j_call: TRBJ2-3; cdr3_length: 18; cdr3_aa: CASSSGTGESPSTDTQYF
v_call: TRBV12-2; j_call: TRBJ2-7; cdr3_length: 15; cdr3_aa: CASRTRTGYSYEQYF
v_call: TRBV20-1; j_call: TRBJ2-4; cdr3_length: 13; cdr3_aa: CSADLGSSNIQYF
v_call: TRBV6-5; j_call: TRBJ1-4; cdr3_length: 17; cdr3_aa: CASSYFDGTPTNEKLFF
v_call: TRBV2; j_call: TRBJ2-3; cdr3_length: 14; cdr3_aa: CASSDDRRTDTQYF
v_call: TRBV5-1; j_call: TRBJ1-5; cdr3_length: 15; cdr3_aa: CASSFTGHPDQPQHF
v_call: TRBV4-2; j_call: TRBJ1-1; cdr3_length: 15; cdr3_aa: CASSQDSNREVPAFF
v_call: TRBV5-1; j_call: TRBJ1-4; cdr3_length: 20; cdr3_aa: CASSLVQALPIDRNNEKLFF
v_call: TRBV7-2; j_call: TRBJ2-7; cdr3_length: 15; cdr3_aa: CASSLGFRVLGEQYF
v_call: TRBV18; j_call: TRBJ2-3; cdr3_length: 17; cdr3_aa: CASSLSSGRGATDTQYF
v_call: TRBV7-3; j_call: TRBJ1-1; cdr3_length: 13; cdr3_aa: CASSFTVNTEAFF
v_call: TRBV7-2; j_call: TRBJ2-7; cdr3_length: 13; cdr3_aa: CANGAPPLYEQYF
v_call: TRBV5-6; j_call: TRBJ2-2; cdr3_length: 16; cdr3_aa: CASSPARALNTGELFF
v_call: TRBV27; j_call: TRBJ2-7; cdr3_length: 14; cdr3_aa: CASIKQGGLGEQYF
v_call: TRBV20-1; j_call: TRBJ2-1; cdr3_length: 15; cdr3_aa: CSASSRGKLSDEQFF
v_call: TRBV6-1; j_call: TRBJ2-7; cdr3_length: 14; cdr3_aa: CASSTKDRPYEQYF
v_call: TRBV6-1; j_call: TRBJ2-1; cdr3_length: 16; cdr3_aa: CASSVTSSGGKNEQFF
v_call: TRBV4-2; j_call: TRBJ2-5; cdr3_length: 14; cdr3_aa: CASSQVRGGETQYF
v_call: TRBV7-6; j_call: TRBJ1-2; cdr3_length: 15; cdr3_aa: CASSLVSGTEPGYTF
v_call: TRBV6-1; j_call: TRBJ2-7; cdr3_length: 15; cdr3_aa: CASSQEPGQSYEQYF
v_call: TRBV5-1; j_call: TRBJ1-4; cdr3_length: 14; cdr3_aa: CASRGTGTNEKLFF
v_call: TRBV12-3/TRBV12-4; j_call: TRBJ2-7; cdr3_length: 13; cdr3_aa: CASSPGTIFEQYF
v_call: TRBV5-5; j_call: TRBJ2-3; cdr3_length: 14; cdr3_aa: CASSLAGGSDTQYF
v_call: TRBV12-3/TRBV12-4; j_call: TRBJ1-5; cdr3_length: 13; cdr3_aa: CASSFEGFGPQHF